This TCR beta chain was identified in a study of post-analysis software for immune sequencing data. General observations from the study: Same-batch samples co-clustered strongly by F measure. TRBV5-6, TRBV5-1 and TRBV20-1 belonged to a set of roughly five TRBV segments that were more frequent in patients than controls. Those with multiple sclerosis, the patient group, showed significantly lower normalized Chao1 diversity than controls.

Of note for this clonotype: The target antigen is unknown.

The ends were cut back, 4 bases at V and 6 bases at J, with 13 bases in the middle. The germline V gene has CDR1 SGHRS and CDR2 YFSETQ. The CDR3 spans 14 residues. The library was made from cDNA and included unique molecular identifiers. There were about 0.85 to 11 million T cells, and approximately 500,000 cDNA molecules came from them. MiXCR, run by TCRdb on the PCR reads, gives a single entry per CDR3 protein. The table shows approximately 730,000 distinct CDR3 sequences, with 35% to 55% occurring only once. The chain joins TRBV5-1 to TRBJ1-4; tentative D call: TRBD1 (5 bases). This TCR was sampled from a girl aged 10-17 years with multiple sclerosis. The sequencing input was blood. The CDR3 sequence: CASSPGTRDEKLFF. The CDR3 DNA is TGCGCCAGCAGCCCCGGGACGAGGGATGAAAAACTGTTTTTT.